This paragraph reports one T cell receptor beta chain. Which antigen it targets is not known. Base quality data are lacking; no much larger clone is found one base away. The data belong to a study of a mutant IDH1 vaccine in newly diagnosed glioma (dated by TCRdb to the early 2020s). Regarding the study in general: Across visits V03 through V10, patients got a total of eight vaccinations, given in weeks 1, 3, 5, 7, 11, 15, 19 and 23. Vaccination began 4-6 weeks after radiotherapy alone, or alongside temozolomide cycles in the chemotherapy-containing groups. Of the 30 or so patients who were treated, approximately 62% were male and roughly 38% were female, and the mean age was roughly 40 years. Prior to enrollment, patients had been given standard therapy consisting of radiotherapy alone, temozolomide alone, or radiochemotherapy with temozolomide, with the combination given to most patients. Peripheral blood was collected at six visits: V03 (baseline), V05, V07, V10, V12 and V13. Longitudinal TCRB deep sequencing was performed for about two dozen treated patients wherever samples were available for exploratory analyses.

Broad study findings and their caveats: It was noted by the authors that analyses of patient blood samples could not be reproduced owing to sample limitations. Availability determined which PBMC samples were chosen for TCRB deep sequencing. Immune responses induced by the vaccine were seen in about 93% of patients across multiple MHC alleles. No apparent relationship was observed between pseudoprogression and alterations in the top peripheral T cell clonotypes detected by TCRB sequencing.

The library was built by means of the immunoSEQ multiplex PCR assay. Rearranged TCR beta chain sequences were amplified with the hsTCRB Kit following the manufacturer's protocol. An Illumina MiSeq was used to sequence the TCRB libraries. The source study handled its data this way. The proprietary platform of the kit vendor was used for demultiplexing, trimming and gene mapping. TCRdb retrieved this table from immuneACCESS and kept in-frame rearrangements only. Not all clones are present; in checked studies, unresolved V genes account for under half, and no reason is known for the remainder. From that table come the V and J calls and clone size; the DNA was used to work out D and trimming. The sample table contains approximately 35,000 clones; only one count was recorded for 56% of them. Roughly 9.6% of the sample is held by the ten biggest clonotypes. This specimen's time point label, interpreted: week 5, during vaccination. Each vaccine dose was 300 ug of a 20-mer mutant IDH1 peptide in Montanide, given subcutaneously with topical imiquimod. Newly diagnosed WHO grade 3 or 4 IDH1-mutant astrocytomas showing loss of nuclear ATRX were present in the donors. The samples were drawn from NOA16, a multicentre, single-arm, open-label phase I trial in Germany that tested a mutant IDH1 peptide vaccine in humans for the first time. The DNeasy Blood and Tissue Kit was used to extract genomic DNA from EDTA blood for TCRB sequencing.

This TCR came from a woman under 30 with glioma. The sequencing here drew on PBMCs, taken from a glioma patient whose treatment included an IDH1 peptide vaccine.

For the CDR3, the sequence is CASSLLGPTSGQETQYF. The DNA sequence is given as TGTGCCAGCAGCTTATTAGGCCCGACTAGCGGTCAAGAGACCCAGTACTTC. The rearrangement combines TRBV5-6 with TRBJ2-5; 9 central nucleotides agree with TRBD2. The germline V gene supplies CDR1 SGHDT and CDR2 YYEEEE. After removal of 2 bases from V and 2 bases from J, the junction retains 10 bases not matched to a gene. The CDR3, from cysteine to phenylalanine, totals 17 residues. The sequence is cut down to CDR3 DNA, 51 bases in frame from base 1. The CDR3, completed at both ends by the reference TRBV5-6 and TRBJ2-5 genes, gives the full variable domain DAGVTQSPTHLIKTRGQQVTLRCSPKSGHDTVSWYQQALGQGPQFIFQYYEEEERQRGNFPDRFSGHQFPNYSSELNVNALLLGDSALYLCASSLLGPTSGQETQYFGPGTRLLVL.